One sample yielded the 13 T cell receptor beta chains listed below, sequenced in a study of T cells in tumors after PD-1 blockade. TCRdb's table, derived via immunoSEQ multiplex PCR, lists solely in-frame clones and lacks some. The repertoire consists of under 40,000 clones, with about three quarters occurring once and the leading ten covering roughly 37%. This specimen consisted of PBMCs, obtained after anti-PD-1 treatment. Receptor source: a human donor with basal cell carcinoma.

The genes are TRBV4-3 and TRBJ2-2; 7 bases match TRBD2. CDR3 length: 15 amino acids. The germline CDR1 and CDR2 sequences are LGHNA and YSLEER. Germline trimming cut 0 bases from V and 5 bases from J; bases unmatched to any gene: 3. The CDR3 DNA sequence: TGCGCCAGCAGCCAAGAGGGAGGGGATACCGGGGAGCTGTTTTTT. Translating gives CASSQEGGDTGELFF.

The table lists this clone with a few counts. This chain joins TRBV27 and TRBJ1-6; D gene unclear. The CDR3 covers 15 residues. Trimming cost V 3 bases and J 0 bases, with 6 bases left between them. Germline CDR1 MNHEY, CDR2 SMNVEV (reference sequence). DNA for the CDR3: TGTGCCAGCAGTTTTAATAACTCCTATAATTCACCCCTCCACTTT. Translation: CASSFNNSYNSPLHF.

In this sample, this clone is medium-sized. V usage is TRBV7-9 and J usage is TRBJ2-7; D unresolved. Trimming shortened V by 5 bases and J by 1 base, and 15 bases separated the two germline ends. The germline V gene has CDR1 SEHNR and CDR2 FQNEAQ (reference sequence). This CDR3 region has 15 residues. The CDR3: CASSPPGFESYEQYF. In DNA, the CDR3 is TGTGCCAGCAGCCCCCCCGGGTTTGAGTCCTACGAGCAGTACTTC.

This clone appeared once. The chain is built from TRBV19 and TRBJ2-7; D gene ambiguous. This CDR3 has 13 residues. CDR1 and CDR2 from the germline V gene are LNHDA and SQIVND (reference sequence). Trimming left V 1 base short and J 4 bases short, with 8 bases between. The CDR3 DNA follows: TGTGCCAGTAGTATAGCCCCAGGATACGAGCAGTACTTC. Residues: CASSIAPGYEQYF.

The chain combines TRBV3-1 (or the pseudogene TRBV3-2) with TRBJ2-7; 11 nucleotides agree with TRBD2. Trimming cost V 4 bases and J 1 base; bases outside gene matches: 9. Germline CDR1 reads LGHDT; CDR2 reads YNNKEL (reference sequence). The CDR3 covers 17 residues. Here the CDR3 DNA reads TGTGCCAGCAGCCCAGTTTTGACTAGCGGGGCGTCCTACGAGCAGTACTTC. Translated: CASSPVLTSGASYEQYF.

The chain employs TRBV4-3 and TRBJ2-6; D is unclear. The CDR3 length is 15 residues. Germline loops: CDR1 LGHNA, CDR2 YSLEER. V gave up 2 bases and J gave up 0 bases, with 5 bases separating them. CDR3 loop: CASSQLSSGANVLTF. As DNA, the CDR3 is TGCGCCAGCAGCCAACTATCCTCTGGGGCCAACGTCCTGACTTTC.

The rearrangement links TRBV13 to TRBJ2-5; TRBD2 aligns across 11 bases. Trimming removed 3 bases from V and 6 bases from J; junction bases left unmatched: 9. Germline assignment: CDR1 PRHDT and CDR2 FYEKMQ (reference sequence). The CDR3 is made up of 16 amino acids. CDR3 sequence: CASSLGSGRAPKTQYF. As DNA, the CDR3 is TGTGCCAGCAGCTTGGGTAGCGGGAGGGCACCGAAGACCCAGTACTTC.

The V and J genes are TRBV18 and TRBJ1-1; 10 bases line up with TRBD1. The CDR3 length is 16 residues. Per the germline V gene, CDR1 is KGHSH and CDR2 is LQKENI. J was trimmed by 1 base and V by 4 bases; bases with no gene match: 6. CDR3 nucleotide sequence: TGTGCCAGCTCACTGGGGACAGGGGAGACGAACACTGAAGCTTTCTTT. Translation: CASSLGTGETNTEAFF.

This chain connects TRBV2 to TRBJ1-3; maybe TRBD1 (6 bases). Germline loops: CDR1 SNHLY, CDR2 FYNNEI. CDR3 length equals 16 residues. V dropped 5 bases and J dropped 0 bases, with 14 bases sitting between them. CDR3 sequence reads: CASSLDSAFSGNTIYF. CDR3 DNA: TGTGCCAGCAGTCTGGACAGTGCTTTCTCTGGAAACACCATATATTTT.

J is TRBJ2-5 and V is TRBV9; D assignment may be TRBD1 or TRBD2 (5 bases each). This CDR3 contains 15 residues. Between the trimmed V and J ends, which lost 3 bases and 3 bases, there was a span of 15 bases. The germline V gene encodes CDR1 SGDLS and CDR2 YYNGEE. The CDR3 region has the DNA TGTGCCAGCAGCGCAACCGGGACCCCGAAAGAGACCCAGTACTTC. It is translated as CASSATGTPKETQYF.

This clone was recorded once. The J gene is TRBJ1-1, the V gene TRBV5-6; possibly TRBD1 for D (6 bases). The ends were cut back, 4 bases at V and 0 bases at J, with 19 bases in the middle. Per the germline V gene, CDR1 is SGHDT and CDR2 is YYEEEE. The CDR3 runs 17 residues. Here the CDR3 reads CASSPGWGGYMNTEAFF. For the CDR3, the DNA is TGTGCCAGCAGCCCCGGTTGGGGGGGCTACATGAACACTGAAGCTTTCTTT.

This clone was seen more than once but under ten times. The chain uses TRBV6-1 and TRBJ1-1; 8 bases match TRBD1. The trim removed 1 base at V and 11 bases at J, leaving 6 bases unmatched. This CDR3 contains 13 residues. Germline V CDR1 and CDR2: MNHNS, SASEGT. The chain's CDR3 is CASSEGSYRGAFF. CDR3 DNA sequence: TGTGCCAGCAGTGAAGGGAGTTACAGGGGGGCTTTCTTT.

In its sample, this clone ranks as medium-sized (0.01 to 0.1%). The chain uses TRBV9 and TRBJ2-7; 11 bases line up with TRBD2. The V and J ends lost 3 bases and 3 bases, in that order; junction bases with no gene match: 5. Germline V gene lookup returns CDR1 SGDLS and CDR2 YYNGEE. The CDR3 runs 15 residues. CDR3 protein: CASSAAGTSGYEQYF. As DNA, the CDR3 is TGTGCCAGCAGCGCAGCCGGGACTAGCGGCTACGAGCAGTACTTC.